A single sample gave rise to the 30 T cell receptor beta chains below, sequenced in a study of T cells after yellow fever vaccination. One entry per CDR3 protein results from TCRdb running MiXCR on the 5' RACE reads. The sample carries 300,000 to 400,000 distinct CDR3 sequences, 8% to 9.5% recorded once. The sequencing used PBMCs, collected about 41 days after the first yellow fever vaccination. These receptors came from a man between 18 and 29 years old who received the YFV17D yellow fever vaccine.

This clonotype was seen more than once but under ten times. The chain links TRBV20-1 to TRBJ2-7, with 9 bases identical to TRBD1. This CDR3 has 17 residues. Germline CDR1 DFQATT, CDR2 SNEGSKA (reference sequence). The V segment lost 6 bases and the J segment 6 bases; nucleotides outside the gene matches: 21. This CDR3 is CSAGILSPGQGLGEQYF. CDR3 DNA: TGCAGTGCAGGGATCCTTTCGCCTGGACAGGGGCTAGGCGAGCAGTACTTC.

This clonotype was found a few times. This chain uses TRBV20-1 with TRBJ2-7; D uncertain. This CDR3 spans 12 amino acids. Germline V gives CDR1 DFQATT, CDR2 SNEGSKA (reference sequence). The V and J ends lost 6 bases and 3 bases respectively, with 12 bases between them. CDR3 bases: TGCAGTGCACCGGCCTCGAACTACGAGCAGTACTTC. Its protein product is CSAPASNYEQYF.

This clonotype has more than one count but fewer than ten. The V call is TRBV7-2, the J call TRBJ2-5; no firm D call. The CDR3 is 15 residues long. CDR1 and CDR2 from the germline V gene are SGHTA and FQGNSA. V lost 7 bases, J lost 5 bases, and 20 bases lay in between. The DNA of the CDR3 is TGTGCCAGCAAGGCCGGCACCTCGCTAAGGGAGACCCAGTACTTC. It yields the protein CASKAGTSLRETQYF.

This clonotype has more than one count but fewer than ten. V gene TRBV6-5 combines with J gene TRBJ2-1; D gene unclear. The CDR3 runs to 16 residues. Germline loops: CDR1 MNHEY, CDR2 SVGAGI. V shed 4 bases and J shed 0 bases, with 13 bases lying between them. The CDR3 loop is CASSSEATRSYNEQFF. In DNA, the CDR3 is TGTGCCAGCAGTTCTGAGGCAACCCGCTCCTACAATGAGCAGTTCTTC.

This clonotype showed up just a few times. The genes are TRBV24-1 and TRBJ2-5, with 7 positions matching TRBD2. V gave up 4 bases and J gave up 4 bases; unmatched junction bases: 2. CDR1 KGHDR and CDR2 SFDVKD come from the germline V gene. The CDR3 contains 13 residues. The DNA of the CDR3 is TGTGCCACCAGTGAAGGGGAGGGAGAGACCCAGTACTTC. It specifies CATSEGEGETQYF.

The J gene is TRBJ2-5, the V gene TRBV7-2, with 7 bases identical to TRBD2. J lost 5 bases, V lost 5 bases, and 11 bases had no gene match. CDR1 SGHTA and CDR2 FQGNSA come from the germline V gene. This CDR3 is built from 15 residues. CDR3 residues: CASSGLGGGLETQYF. In nucleotides, the CDR3 is TGTGCCAGCAGCGGCCTTGGCGGGGGATTGGAGACCCAGTACTTC. Based on the CDR3 plus reference TRBV7-2 and TRBJ2-5, the full variable domain is GAGVSQSPSNKVTEKGKDVELRCDPISGHTALYWYRQSLGQGLEFLIYFQGNSAPDKSGLPSDRFSAERTGGSVSTLTIQRTQQEDSAVYLCASSGLGGGLETQYFGPGTRLLVL.

This clonotype was counted between two and nine times. The chain has TRBV7-2 and TRBJ2-5; D is perhaps TRBD1 (6 bases). From germline, CDR1 is SGHTA and CDR2 FQGNSA. The CDR3 extends over 16 amino acids. Trimming stripped 4 bases from V and 2 bases from J, with 17 bases between. The CDR3 region has the DNA TGTGCCAGCAGCTCCCGCTCACAGGGACCACAAGAGACCCAGTACTTC. Its protein product is CASSSRSQGPQETQYF.

V and J are TRBV20-1 and TRBJ2-3; 13 bases are a match to TRBD2. The CDR3 totals 15 residues. V was pared by 3 bases and J by 6 bases, with 6 bases of the junction left unmatched. Germline V gene data show CDR1 as DFQATT and CDR2 as SNEGSKA (reference sequence). The CDR3 protein is CSASGLAGVMDTQYF. The CDR3 region has the DNA TGCAGTGCTAGCGGACTAGCGGGGGTCATGGATACGCAGTATTTT.

This clonotype has a handful of counts. This chain connects TRBV4-1 to TRBJ1-6; D is undetermined. Germline lookup yields CDR1 MGHRA and CDR2 YSYEKL. The CDR3 extends over 17 amino acids. Trimming pared 1 base from V and 3 bases from J, leaving 13 bases between. CDR3 sequence: CASSQALDGDYNSPLHF. In DNA, the CDR3 is TGCGCCAGCAGCCAAGCCCTGGACGGGGACTATAATTCACCCCTCCACTTT.

This chain uses TRBV5-1 with TRBJ2-7, with a tentative D call TRBD1 (6 bases). The length of the CDR3 is 14 residues. Trimming left V 4 bases short and J 2 bases short, with 13 bases between. CDR1 is SGHRS, CDR2 YFSETQ, per germline. The CDR3 sequence: CASSPAGVPYEQYF. CDR3 DNA sequence: TGCGCCAGCAGCCCAGCAGGGGTTCCCTACGAGCAGTACTTC.

This clonotype was picked up a small number of times. The chain carries TRBV19 and TRBJ1-1; perhaps TRBD1 as D (5 bases). Germline CDR1 reads LNHDA; CDR2 reads SQIVND (reference sequence). Trimming shortened V by 3 bases and J by 4 bases, and 9 bases separated the two germline ends. This CDR3 spans 13 amino acids. CDR3 DNA: TGTGCCAGTAGTATGCAGGGCGGCACTGAAGCTTTCTTT. Translated: CASSMQGGTEAFF.

The chain is built from TRBV12-3 or TRBV12-4 and TRBJ1-3, with D uncertain. The V end lost 5 bases, the J end lost 3 bases, and 14 bases lay between the germline ends. CDR3 size: 15 residues. The CDR3 nucleotides read TGTGCCAGCAGTGAATACGGTAGGAGTGGAAACACCATATATTTT. Translation gives CASSEYGRSGNTIYF.

This clonotype was seen only a few times. The chain has TRBV20-1 and TRBJ2-3, with D unclear. Looked up from germline, CDR1 is DFQATT and CDR2 is SNEGSKA (reference sequence). The ends were cut back, 6 bases at V and 0 bases at J, with 13 bases in the middle. The CDR3 length is 14 residues. Here the CDR3 DNA reads TGCAGTGCCTTGGTCGACCTTAGCACAGATACGCAGTATTTT. As protein: CSALVDLSTDTQYF.

This chain uses TRBV7-9 with TRBJ2-2; D is unclear. Trimming stripped 5 bases from V and 5 bases from J, with 9 bases between. This CDR3 has 13 residues. CDR1 is SEHNR and CDR2 is FQNEAQ in the germline V gene (reference sequence). DNA for the CDR3: TGTGCCAGCAGCATCCAAGATACCGGGGAGCTGTTTTTT. The encoded protein is CASSIQDTGELFF.

The chain links TRBV20-1 to TRBJ1-1; unclear D gene. The CDR3 loop spans 12 amino acids. Germline CDR1 is DFQATT and CDR2 is SNEGSKA (reference sequence). Trimming stripped 5 bases from V and 1 base from J, with 8 bases between. DNA of the CDR3: TGCAGTGCTCGGGCCCCGAACACTGAAGCTTTCTTT. The encoded protein is CSARAPNTEAFF.

In its sample, this clonotype was seen many times. The chain uses TRBV7-3 and TRBJ2-1, with 9 bases fitting TRBD2. This CDR3 region has 14 residues. The J segment lost 8 bases and the V segment lost 1 base, leaving 3 bases of the junction unmatched. Germline CDR1 reads SGHTA; CDR2 reads FQGTGA. In nucleotides, the CDR3 is TGTGCCAGCAGCTTAATGGCGGGGGGGCATGAGCAGTTCTTC. It yields the protein CASSLMAGGHEQFF.

This clonotype was counted a few times. The J gene is TRBJ2-7, the V gene TRBV7-2, with D possibly being TRBD1 (5 bases). Germline CDR1 SGHTA, CDR2 FQGNSA. V was clipped by 5 bases and J by 3 bases, with 14 bases between them. This CDR3 is 14 amino acids long. The CDR3 spells CASSLGPVGYEQYV. The DNA of the CDR3 is TGTGCCAGCAGCCTGGGGCCAGTGGGCTACGAGCAGTACGTC.

The chain has TRBV9 and TRBJ1-1; D remains ambiguous. V lost 4 bases to trimming and J lost 5 bases, with 21 bases between them. The CDR3 is 16 amino acids. The V gene's germline CDR1 is SGDLS and CDR2 YYNGEE. The CDR3 DNA follows: TGTGCCAGCAGCCCCCTTCAAATTTCAGCGGCAACTGAAGCTTTCTTT. The encoded protein is CASSPLQISAATEAFF.

This clonotype was counted between two and nine times. The genes are TRBV19 and TRBJ1-2; D might be TRBD1 (6 bases). The CDR3 covers 16 residues. Looked up from germline, CDR1 is LNHDA and CDR2 is SQIVND (reference sequence). V shed 4 bases and J shed 3 bases, with 18 bases lying between them. The CDR3 coding sequence is TGTGCCAGTAGTACTTGGACAGCCCAACGGGACTATGGCTACACCTTC. This encodes CASSTWTAQRDYGYTF. The full variable domain, rest sourced from reference TRBV19 and TRBJ1-2, is DGGITQSPKYLFRKEGQNVTLSCEQNLNHDAMYWYRQDPGQGLRLIYYSQIVNDFQKGDIAEGYSVSREKKESFPLTVTSAQKNPTAFYLCASSTWTAQRDYGYTFGSGTRLTVV.

This clonotype has at least ten counts. The chain recombines TRBV20-1 with TRBJ2-1; D assignment may be TRBD1 or TRBD2 (5 bases each). The germline V and J ends were trimmed by 3 bases and 3 bases, with 6 bases remaining between them. The CDR3 sequence is 12 residues long. Germline V gene lookup returns CDR1 DFQATT and CDR2 SNEGSKA (reference sequence). Here the CDR3 DNA reads TGCAGTGCTAGGGGGGACTACAATGAGCAGTTCTTC. It yields the protein CSARGDYNEQFF.

There are a few counts of this clonotype. The V and J genes are TRBV27 and TRBJ2-1, with D possibly being TRBD1 or TRBD2 (5 bases each). The CDR3 is 14 residues long. Germline CDR1 MNHEY, CDR2 SMNVEV (reference sequence). Deletions cut 5 bases from V and 2 bases from J, with 10 bases between. The CDR3 spells CASSPVGAYNEQFF. The DNA for the CDR3 is TGTGCCAGCAGTCCCGTGGGGGCCTACAATGAGCAGTTCTTC.

V usage is TRBV4-3 and J usage is TRBJ2-7; D is undetermined. The CDR3 consists of 14 residues. Trimming stripped 2 bases from V and 7 bases from J, with 15 bases between. Germline CDR1 is LGHNA and CDR2 is YSLEER. CDR3 nucleotide sequence: TGCGCCAGCAGCCAAAACGAAGAGCTAGGAGAGCAGTACTTC. This codes for CASSQNEELGEQYF.

This clonotype was picked up a small number of times. The genes are TRBV6-2 or TRBV6-3 and TRBJ1-1; D is uncertain. This CDR3 contains 13 residues. Germline V gives CDR1 MNHEY, CDR2 SVGEGT. V shed 10 bases and J shed 4 bases, with 16 bases lying between them. The CDR3 sequence: CATLWRAGTEAFF. Here the CDR3 DNA reads TGTGCCACTCTCTGGAGGGCGGGCACTGAAGCTTTCTTT.

The sample holds a few counts of this clonotype. The chain has TRBV6-1 and TRBJ2-5; tentatively, D is TRBD2 (7 bases). Germline assignment: CDR1 MNHNS and CDR2 SASEGT. V shed 9 bases and J shed 5 bases, with 22 bases lying between them. This CDR3 has 15 amino acids. The CDR3 DNA follows: TGTGCCAGTATCGCCGGCGGGGGCCAAGATGAGACCCAGTACTTC. This encodes CASIAGGGQDETQYF.

This clonotype was detected many times. V is TRBV12-3 or TRBV12-4 and J is TRBJ1-5; tentatively, D is TRBD1 (6 bases). This CDR3 is built from 13 residues. Trimming took off 6 bases at V and 5 bases at J, with 11 bases between the two ends. The DNA of the CDR3 is TGTGCCAGCAGGATACAGGGTGATCAGCCCCAGCATTTT. Its protein is CASRIQGDQPQHF.

The chain links TRBV4-3 to TRBJ2-2; no firm D call. Germline CDR1 is LGHNA and CDR2 is YSLEER. This CDR3 region has 14 residues. Trimming took off 0 bases at V and 6 bases at J, with 8 bases between the two ends. The CDR3 protein is CASSQEPGSGELFF. In DNA form, the CDR3 reads TGCGCCAGCAGCCAAGAGCCAGGATCCGGGGAGCTGTTTTTT.

This clonotype occurred a few times. The rearrangement links TRBV10-3 to TRBJ2-3; the match to TRBD2 covers 10 bases. This CDR3 is 14 amino acids long. CDR1 is ENHRY, CDR2 SYGVKD, per germline. The ends lost 5 bases at V and 5 bases at J; junction bases unmatched: 4. The chain's CDR3 is CAISSGGDIDTQYF. DNA of the CDR3: TGTGCCATCAGTAGCGGGGGGGACATAGATACGCAGTATTTT.

There are a few counts of this clonotype. This chain links TRBV7-7 with TRBJ2-7; 8 bases agree with TRBD2. The CDR3 has 14 amino acids. Germline assignment: CDR1 SSHAT and CDR2 FNYEAQ (reference sequence). After removal of 7 bases from V and 0 bases from J, the junction contained 5 bases not matched to a gene. CDR3 nucleotide sequence: TGTGCCAGCACGGGGGGGCCGGGCTCCTACGAGCAGTACTTC. The encoded protein is CASTGGPGSYEQYF. The whole variable domain, filled in from reference TRBV7-7 and TRBJ2-7, reads GAGVSQSPRYKVTKRGQDVTLRCDPISSHATLYWYQQALGQGPEFLTYFNYEAQPDKSGLPSDRFSAERPEGSISTLTIQRTEQRDSAMYRCASTGGPGSYEQYFGPGTRLTVT.

This clonotype was seen more than once but under ten times. This chain links TRBV9 with TRBJ2-5; 10 bases line up with TRBD2. Unmatched junction bases numbered 8, after V lost 4 bases and J lost 5 bases. This CDR3 is built from 15 residues. Germline loops: CDR1 SGDLS, CDR2 YYNGEE. CDR3 in DNA: TGTGCCAGCAGCCCACAGCGGGGGGGCGTTGAGACCCAGTACTTC. It translates to CASSPQRGGVETQYF.

This clonotype has more than one count but fewer than ten. The chain is built from TRBV7-2 and TRBJ1-2; 7 bases are shared with TRBD1. Germline lookup yields CDR1 SGHTA and CDR2 FQGNSA. Losses at the gene ends were 5 bases for V and 7 bases for J; bases not matched to a gene: 10. The CDR3 loop spans 14 amino acids. In DNA, the CDR3 is TGTGCCAGCAGCCTCGCCAAGACAGGGTTTGGCTACACCTTC. It codes for CASSLAKTGFGYTF.